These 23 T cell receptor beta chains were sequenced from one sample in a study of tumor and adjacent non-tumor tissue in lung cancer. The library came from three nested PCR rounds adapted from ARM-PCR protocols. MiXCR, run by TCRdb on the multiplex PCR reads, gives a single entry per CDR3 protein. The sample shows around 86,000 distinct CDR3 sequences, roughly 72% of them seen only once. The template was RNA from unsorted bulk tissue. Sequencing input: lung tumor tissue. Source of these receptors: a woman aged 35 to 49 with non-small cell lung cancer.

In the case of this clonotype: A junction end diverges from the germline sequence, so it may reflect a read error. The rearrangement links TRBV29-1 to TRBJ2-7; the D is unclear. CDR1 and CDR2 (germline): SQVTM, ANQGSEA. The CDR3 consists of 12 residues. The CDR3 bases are TGCAGTGTTGGAAGTAGCAACTACGAGCACTACTTC. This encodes CSVGSSNYEHYF.

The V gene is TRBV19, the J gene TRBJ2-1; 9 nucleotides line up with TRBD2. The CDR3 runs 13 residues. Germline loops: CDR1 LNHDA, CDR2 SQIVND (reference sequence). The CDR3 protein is CASALAGYNEQFF. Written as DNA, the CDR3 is TGTGCTAGTGCTCTAGCGGGGTACAATGAGCAGTTCTTC.

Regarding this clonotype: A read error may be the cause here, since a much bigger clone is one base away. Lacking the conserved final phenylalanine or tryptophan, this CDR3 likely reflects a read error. The CDR3 DNA follows: TGCAGTGCTAGAGTAAGACTAGCGGGAGCGCGAGAGACCCAGTACATC. Residues: CSARVRLAGARETQYI. The chain combines TRBV20-1 with TRBJ2-5; 12 nucleotides match TRBD2. Losses at the gene ends were 1 base for V and 4 bases for J; bases not matched to a gene: 7. Looked up from germline, CDR1 is DFQATT and CDR2 is SNEGSKA (reference sequence). The CDR3 extends over 16 amino acids.

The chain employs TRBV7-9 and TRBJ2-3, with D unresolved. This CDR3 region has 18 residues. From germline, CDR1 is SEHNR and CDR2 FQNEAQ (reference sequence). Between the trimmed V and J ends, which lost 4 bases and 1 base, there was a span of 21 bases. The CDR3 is CASSYLPTRGRGTDTQYF. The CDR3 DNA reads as TGTGCCAGCAGCTATCTTCCTACGCGCGGACGGGGCACAGATACGCAGTATTTT.

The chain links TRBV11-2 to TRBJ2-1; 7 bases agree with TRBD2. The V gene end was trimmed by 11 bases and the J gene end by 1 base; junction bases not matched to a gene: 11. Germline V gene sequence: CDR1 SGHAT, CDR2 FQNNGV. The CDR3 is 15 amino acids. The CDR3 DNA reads TGTGCCGGCAACTCACAGCGGGGTTCCTACAATGAGCAGTTCTTC. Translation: CAGNSQRGSYNEQFF.

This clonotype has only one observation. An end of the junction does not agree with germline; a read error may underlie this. The CDR3 coding sequence is TGTGCCAGCTGCGACAGTCCCAATCAGCACCAGCATTTT. Amino acid sequence: CASCDSPNQHQHF. The chain uses TRBV11-2 and TRBJ1-5, with a possible D match to TRBD1 (5 bases). Germline values: CDR1 SGHAT, CDR2 FQNNGV. The CDR3 length is 13 residues.

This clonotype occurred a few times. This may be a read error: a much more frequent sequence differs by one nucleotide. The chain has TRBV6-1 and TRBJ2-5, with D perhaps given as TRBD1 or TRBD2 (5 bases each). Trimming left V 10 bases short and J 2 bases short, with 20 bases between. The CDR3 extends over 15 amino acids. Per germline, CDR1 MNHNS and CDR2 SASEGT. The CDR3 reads CANRRGPEGQETQYF. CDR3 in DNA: TGTGCCAACAGGAGAGGACCCGAGGGACAAGAGACCCAGTACTTC.

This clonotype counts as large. The CDR3: CASSLGTSYNEQFF. The CDR3 DNA reads TGTGCCAGCAGCTTAGGGACTAGCTACAATGAGCAGTTCTTC. The chain has TRBV11-2 and TRBJ2-1; TRBD2 matches 7 bases. J gave up 3 bases and V 1 base, and 0 bases lay outside the gene matches. CDR3 size: 14 residues. CDR1 and CDR2 (germline): SGHAT, FQNNGV. Together with reference TRBV11-2 and TRBJ2-1, the CDR3 gives the full variable domain: EAGVAQSPRYKIIEKRQSVAFWCNPISGHATLYWYQQILGQGPKLLIQFQNNGVVDDSQLPKDRFSAERLKGVDSTLKIQPAKLEDSAVYLCASSLGTSYNEQFFGPGTRLTVL.

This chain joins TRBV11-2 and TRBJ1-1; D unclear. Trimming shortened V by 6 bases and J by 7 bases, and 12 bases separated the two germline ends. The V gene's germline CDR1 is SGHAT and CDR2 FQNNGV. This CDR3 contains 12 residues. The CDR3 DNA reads TGTGCCAGCAGTAGCTCGGGGTTTGAAGCTTTCTTT. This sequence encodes CASSSSGFEAFF.

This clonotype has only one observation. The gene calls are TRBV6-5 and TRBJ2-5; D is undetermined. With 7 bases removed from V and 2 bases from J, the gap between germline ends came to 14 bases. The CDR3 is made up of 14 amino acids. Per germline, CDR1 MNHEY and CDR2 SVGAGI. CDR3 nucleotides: TGTGCCAGCAATTGCTTGGGTGAACAAGAGACCCAGTACTTC. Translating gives CASNCLGEQETQYF.

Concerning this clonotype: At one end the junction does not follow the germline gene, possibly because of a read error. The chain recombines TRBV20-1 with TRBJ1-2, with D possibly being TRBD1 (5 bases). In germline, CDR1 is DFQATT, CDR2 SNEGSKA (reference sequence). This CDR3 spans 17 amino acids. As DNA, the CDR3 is TGCAGTGCTACAGGGATTTCAGCTTTATCCTCAAACTATGGTTACACCTTC. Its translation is CSATGISALSSNYGYTF.

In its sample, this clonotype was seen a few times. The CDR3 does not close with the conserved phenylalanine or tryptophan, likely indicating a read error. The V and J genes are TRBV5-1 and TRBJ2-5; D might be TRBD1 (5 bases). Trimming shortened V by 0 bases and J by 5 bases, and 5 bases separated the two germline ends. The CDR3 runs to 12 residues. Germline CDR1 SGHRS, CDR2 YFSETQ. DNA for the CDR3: TGCGCCAGCAGCTTGGAGGGGGAGACCCAGTACTCC. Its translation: CASSLEGETQYS.

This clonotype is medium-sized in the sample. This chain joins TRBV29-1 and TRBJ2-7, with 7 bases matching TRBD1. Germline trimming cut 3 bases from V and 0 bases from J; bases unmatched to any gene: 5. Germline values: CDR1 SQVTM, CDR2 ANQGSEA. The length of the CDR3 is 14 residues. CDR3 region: CSVDVQGDSYEQYF. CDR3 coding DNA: TGCAGCGTTGATGTCCAGGGGGACTCCTACGAGCAGTACTTC.

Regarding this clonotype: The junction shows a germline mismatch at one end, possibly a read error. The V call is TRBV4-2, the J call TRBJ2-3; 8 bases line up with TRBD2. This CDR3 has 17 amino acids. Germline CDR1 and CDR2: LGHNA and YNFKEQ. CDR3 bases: TGTGCCAGCAGTCAAGGAGGCGCGGGAGGTTCCGGGGATACGCAGTATTTT. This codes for CASSQGGAGGSGDTQYF.

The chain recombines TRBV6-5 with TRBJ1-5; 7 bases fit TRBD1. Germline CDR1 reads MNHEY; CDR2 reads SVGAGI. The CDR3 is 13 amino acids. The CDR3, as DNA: TGTGCTAGCGCCCAGGGGGACGGTCAGCCCCAGCATTTT. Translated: CASAQGDGQPQHF.

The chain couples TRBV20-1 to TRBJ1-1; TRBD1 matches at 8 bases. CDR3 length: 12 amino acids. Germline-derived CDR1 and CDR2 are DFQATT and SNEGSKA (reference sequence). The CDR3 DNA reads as TGCAATACTAAAGGACAGGGCGTGGGAGCTTTCTTT. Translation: CNTKGQGVGAFF.

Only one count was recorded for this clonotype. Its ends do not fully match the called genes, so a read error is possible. As DNA, the CDR3 is TGTGCAAGCAGCCGCCGGGACAGAGATACCGGGGAGCTGCTTTTT. Translated: CASSRRDRDTGELLF. The V gene is TRBV5-5, the J gene TRBJ2-2; 7 bases align to TRBD1. Germline CDR1 and CDR2: SGHKS and YYEKEE (reference sequence). The CDR3 extends over 15 amino acids.

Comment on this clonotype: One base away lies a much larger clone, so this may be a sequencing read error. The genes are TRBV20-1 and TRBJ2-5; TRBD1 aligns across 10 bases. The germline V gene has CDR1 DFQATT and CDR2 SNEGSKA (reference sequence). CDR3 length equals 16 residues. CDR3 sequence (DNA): TGCAGTGATAGAGCCGGGCGGGACAGGGGCAAGAGGACCCAGTACTTC. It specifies CSDRAGRDRGKRTQYF.

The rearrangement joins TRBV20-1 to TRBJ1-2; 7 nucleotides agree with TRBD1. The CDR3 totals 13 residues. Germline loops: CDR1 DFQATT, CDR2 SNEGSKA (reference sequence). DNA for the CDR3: TGCAGCGCTGAGACAGGGCCTGGGGAAGGCTACACCTTC. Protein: CSAETGPGEGYTF.

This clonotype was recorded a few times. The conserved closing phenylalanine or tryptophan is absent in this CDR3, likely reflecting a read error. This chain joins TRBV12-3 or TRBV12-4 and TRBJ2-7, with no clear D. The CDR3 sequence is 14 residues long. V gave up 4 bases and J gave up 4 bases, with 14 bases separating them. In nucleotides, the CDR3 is TGTGCCAGCAGTTCGCAGACAAGGACGTACGAGCAGTACTTA. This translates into CASSSQTRTYEQYL.

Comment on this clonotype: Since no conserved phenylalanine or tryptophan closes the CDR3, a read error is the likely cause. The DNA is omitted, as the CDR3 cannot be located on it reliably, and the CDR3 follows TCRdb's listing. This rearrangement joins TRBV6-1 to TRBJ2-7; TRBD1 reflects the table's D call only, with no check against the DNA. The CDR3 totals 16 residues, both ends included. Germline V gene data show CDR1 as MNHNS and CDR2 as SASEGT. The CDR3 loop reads CASSDGLGQGANEQCY.

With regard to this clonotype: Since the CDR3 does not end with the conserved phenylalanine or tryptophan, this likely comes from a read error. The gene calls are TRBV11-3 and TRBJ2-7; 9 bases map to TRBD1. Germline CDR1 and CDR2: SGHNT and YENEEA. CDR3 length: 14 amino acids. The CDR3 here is CDSNPGTGSGEQYI. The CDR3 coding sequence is TGTGACAGCAATCCGGGGACAGGGAGCGGCGAGCAGTACATC.

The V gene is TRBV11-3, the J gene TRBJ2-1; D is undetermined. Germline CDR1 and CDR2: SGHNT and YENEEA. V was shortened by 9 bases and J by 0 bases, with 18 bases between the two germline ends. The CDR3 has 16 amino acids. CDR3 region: CARSPRSSSSYNEQFF. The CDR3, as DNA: TGTGCCAGGAGCCCAAGATCTAGTAGCTCCTACAATGAGCAGTTCTTC.